This T cell receptor (beta chain) emerged from a study of T cells in Graves' hyperthyroidism and ophthalmopathy. The source material, RNA transcripts, was used to amplify TCR beta CDR3 regions. HTBI primers were employed in a first-round RT-PCR of the TCR CDR3. TCRdb ran MiXCR on the multiplex PCR reads and lists one entry per CDR3 protein. Of some 690,000 distinct CDR3 sequences in the sample, around 16% were seen once. This clonotype was observed at least ten times. The clonotype comes from a man in his fifties or sixties with Graves' hyperthyroidism. Sequencing was performed on blood.

The DNA of the CDR3 is TGTGCCAGCAGCTTCACCGGGACAGGGAACTACGAGCAGTACTTC. This encodes CASSFTGTGNYEQYF. This rearrangement joins TRBV7-9 to TRBJ2-7; TRBD1 agrees at 9 bases. J lost 3 bases, V lost 3 bases, and 6 bases had no gene match. This CDR3 is 15 amino acids long. In germline, CDR1 is SEHNR, CDR2 FQNEAQ (reference sequence).